A single sample gave rise to the 24 T cell receptor beta chains below, sequenced in a study of sequential checkpoint blockade in melanoma. Clones were read by immunoSEQ multiplex PCR, and TCRdb kept only the in-frame ones, dropping some. The data show 18,000 or so clones, 72% seen once. Regarding treatment: randomized to nivolumab then ipilimumab (arm A) or the reverse (arm B). The sample here was CD8+ T cells sorted from blood (inferred from file names), taken from a patient given nivolumab and ipilimumab in sequence. These receptors were collected from a human donor with melanoma.

The chain employs TRBV28 and TRBJ2-5, with D possibly TRBD2 on 6 matching bases. The CDR3 spans 15 residues. V was pared by 5 bases and J by 5 bases, with 18 bases between. Germline V gene lookup returns CDR1 MDHEN and CDR2 SYDVKM. CDR3: CASSGPTGVGETQYF. DNA for the CDR3: TGTGCCAGCAGTGGTCCGACGGGAGTCGGGGAGACCCAGTACTTC.

On this clone itself: This sample also contains other DNA sequences that code for the same CDR3. The chain joins TRBV19 to TRBJ2-7, with a possible D match to TRBD1 (6 bases). There are 14 residues in the CDR3. The V and J ends lost 3 bases and 3 bases respectively, with 12 bases between them. The germline CDR1 and CDR2 sequences are LNHDA and SQIVND (reference sequence). The CDR3 spells CASSIGQSYYEQYF. CDR3 sequence (DNA): TGTGCCAGTAGTATCGGACAGTCATACTACGAGCAGTACTTC.

The CDR3 sequence is CSVEDLWPDSGNTIYF. DNA for the CDR3: TGCAGCGTTGAAGATCTGTGGCCCGACTCTGGAAACACCATATATTTT. The rearrangement uses TRBV29-1 and TRBJ1-3; D ambiguous. CDR3 length equals 16 residues. V was pared by 0 bases and J by 0 bases, with 12 bases between. CDR1 SQVTM and CDR2 ANQGSEA come from the germline V gene.

The rearrangement joins TRBV29-1 to TRBJ2-7; D is possibly TRBD1 (5 bases). The germline V and J ends were trimmed by 4 bases and 1 base, with 14 bases remaining between them. The CDR3 loop spans 14 amino acids. Germline lookup yields CDR1 SQVTM and CDR2 ANQGSEA. In DNA form, the CDR3 reads TGCAGCGTTGCGGGCAGGGTTGAATCCTACGAGCAGTACTTC. Protein: CSVAGRVESYEQYF.

The rearrangement links TRBV5-1 to TRBJ1-5, with TRBD1 as a possible D gene (6 bases). Germline CDR1 and CDR2: SGHRS and YFSETQ. The CDR3 contains 14 residues. V shed 0 bases and J shed 3 bases, with 7 bases lying between them. The CDR3 nucleotides read TGCGCCAGCAGCTTGGGGGGGCTCAATCAGCCCCAGCATTTT. It specifies CASSLGGLNQPQHF.

This chain connects TRBV11-1 to TRBJ1-1; unclear D gene. Looked up from germline, CDR1 is SGHAT and CDR2 is FQDESV (reference sequence). This CDR3 has 12 amino acids. With 2 bases removed from V and 11 bases from J, the gap between germline ends came to 12 bases. The CDR3 sequence: CASSLTGPPAFF. CDR3 nucleotide sequence: TGTGCCAGCAGCTTAACTGGGCCCCCGGCTTTCTTT.

The chain couples TRBV6-6 to TRBJ2-7; TRBD1 agrees at 7 bases. Per the germline V gene, CDR1 is MNHNY and CDR2 is SVGAGI (reference sequence). Trimming took 0 bases from V and 9 from J; bases not matched to a gene: 2. There are 12 residues in the CDR3. The DNA of the CDR3 is TGTGCCAGCAGTTACTCGGGGACAGTGCAGTACTTC. Translated, it gives CASSYSGTVQYF.

The chain recombines TRBV19 with TRBJ2-7, with a possible D match to TRBD1 (6 bases). The length of the CDR3 is 15 residues. The V gene lost 2 bases and the J gene lost 6 bases, with 17 bases spanning the gap. CDR1 and CDR2 from the germline V gene are LNHDA and SQIVND (reference sequence). The CDR3 nucleotides read TGTGCCAGTAGTATAACAGGGCAATCCCACCTCGAGCAGTACTTC. Encoded protein: CASSITGQSHLEQYF.

V is TRBV4-2 and J is TRBJ1-5; 7 bases are a match to TRBD1. CDR1 is LGHNA, CDR2 YNFKEQ, per germline. Trimming removed 3 bases from V and 6 bases from J; junction bases left unmatched: 5. The CDR3 spans 14 residues. The DNA of the CDR3 is TGTGCCAGCAGCCAGGGGGACAGTCCTCAGCCCCAGCATTTT. Amino acid sequence: CASSQGDSPQPQHF.

The chain uses TRBV5-8 and TRBJ1-2; 7 bases match TRBD1. CDR1 and CDR2 (germline): SGHTS, YDEGEE. Unmatched junction bases numbered 10, after V lost 7 bases and J lost 4 bases. The CDR3 is 14 amino acids. The CDR3 region is CASGFPTGFYGYTF. In DNA, the CDR3 is TGTGCCAGCGGATTCCCGACAGGGTTCTATGGCTACACCTTC.

The chain links TRBV7-9 to TRBJ1-5; no definite D call. The CDR3 is 17 residues long. Germline values: CDR1 SEHNR, CDR2 FQNEAQ (reference sequence). V lost 1 base and J 4 bases, leaving 17 bases between the germline ends. CDR3: CASSLEMEMIPNQPQHF. CDR3 sequence (DNA): TGTGCCAGCAGCTTAGAAATGGAGATGATCCCTAATCAGCCCCAGCATTTT. Full variable domain (rest looked up from reference TRBV7-9 and TRBJ1-5): DTGVSQNPRHKITKRGQNVTFRCDPISEHNRLYWYRQTLGQGPEFLTYFQNEAQLEKSRLLSDRFSAERPKGSFSTLEIQRTEQGDSAMYLCASSLEMEMIPNQPQHFGDGTRLSIL.

J is TRBJ1-5 and V is TRBV28; a possible D gene is TRBD1 (6 bases). Germline CDR1 reads MDHEN; CDR2 reads SYDVKM. The germline V and J ends were trimmed by 6 bases and 2 bases, with 11 bases remaining between them. The CDR3 sequence is 14 residues long. The CDR3 DNA reads TGTGCCAGCAGCCTTTACAGGGGCAATCAGCCCCAGCATTTT. Translating it yields CASSLYRGNQPQHF.

The chain has TRBV29-1 and TRBJ1-2, with D possibly matching TRBD1 (5 bases). Trimming took off 6 bases at V and 5 bases at J, with 19 bases between the two ends. Germline V gene data show CDR1 as SQVTM and CDR2 as ANQGSEA. This CDR3 spans 14 amino acids. CDR3: CSVISDGGPYGYTF. The CDR3, as DNA: TGCAGCGTCATATCCGACGGGGGACCATATGGCTACACCTTC. The full variable domain, in which reference TRBV29-1 and TRBJ1-2 provide the parts outside the CDR3, is SAVISQKPSRDICQRGTSLTIQCQVDSQVTMMFWYRQQPGQSLTLIATANQGSEATYESGFVIDKFPISRPNLTFSTLTVSNMSPEDSSIYLCSVISDGGPYGYTFGSGTRLTVV.

This clone showed up just once. V is TRBV6-5 and J is TRBJ2-7; TRBD2 matches at 10 bases. Per germline, CDR1 MNHEY and CDR2 SVGAGI. The CDR3 runs 16 residues. Trimming at V came to 0 bases and at J to 7 bases, leaving 9 bases not matched to a gene. CDR3 protein: CASSYSVSGRFVEQYF. In DNA, the CDR3 is TGTGCCAGCAGTTACTCTGTTAGCGGGAGGTTTGTTGAGCAGTACTTC.

This clone was counted between two and nine times. CDR3 region: CASSQVGTGNYEQYF. The CDR3 DNA reads as TGCGCCAGCAGCCAAGTTGGGACAGGGAACTACGAGCAGTACTTC. The chain combines TRBV4-1 with TRBJ2-7; the match to TRBD1 covers 9 bases. The J segment lost 3 bases and the V segment lost 1 base, leaving 4 bases of the junction unmatched. There are 15 residues in the CDR3. Germline-derived CDR1 and CDR2 are MGHRA and YSYEKL.

This chain connects TRBV5-6 to TRBJ2-1; possibly TRBD1 for D (6 bases). Between the trimmed V and J ends, which lost 2 bases and 9 bases, there was a span of 18 bases. This CDR3 comprises 15 residues. Germline loops: CDR1 SGHDT, CDR2 YYEEEE. The CDR3 spells CASSLRWGRGPEQFF. The CDR3 DNA sequence: TGTGCCAGCAGCTTAAGATGGGGCAGGGGACCTGAGCAGTTCTTC.

This sequence joins TRBV29-1 and TRBJ2-2, with 11 bases matching TRBD1. The CDR3 sequence is 15 residues long. The V gene's germline CDR1 is SQVTM and CDR2 ANQGSEA. V lost 3 bases and J lost 2; bases outside the gene matches: 2. The CDR3: CSVDGTGGNTGELFF. CDR3 nucleotide sequence: TGCAGCGTTGATGGGACAGGGGGTAACACCGGGGAGCTGTTTTTT.

This clone was counted only a few times. The J gene is TRBJ2-7, the V gene TRBV7-9, with 11 bases fitting TRBD2. V lost 1 base to trimming and J lost 4 bases; unmatched junction nucleotides: 0. The CDR3 runs to 14 residues. Germline V gene sequence: CDR1 SEHNR, CDR2 FQNEAQ (reference sequence). CDR3 coding DNA: TGTGCCAGCAGCTTAGTAGCGGGAGGGTACGAGCAGTACTTC. Its translation: CASSLVAGGYEQYF. The whole variable domain, remainder taken from reference TRBV7-9 and TRBJ2-7, is DTGVSQNPRHKITKRGQNVTFRCDPISEHNRLYWYRQTLGQGPEFLTYFQNEAQLEKSRLLSDRFSAERPKGSFSTLEIQRTEQGDSAMYLCASSLVAGGYEQYFGPGTRLTVT.

J is TRBJ1-1 and V is TRBV9, with D uncertain. Germline V gene lookup returns CDR1 SGDLS and CDR2 YYNGEE. Trimming shortened V by 6 bases and J by 1 base, and 16 bases separated the two germline ends. CDR3 size: 15 residues. The CDR3 DNA is TGTGCCAGCACGCTTACGGGGAAACCGAACACTGAAGCTTTCTTT. It yields the protein CASTLTGKPNTEAFF.

This clone has a handful of counts. The rearrangement links TRBV19 to TRBJ1-2, with D possibly being TRBD1 (6 bases). The CDR3 is 11 amino acids. Germline CDR1 is LNHDA and CDR2 is SQIVND (reference sequence). The V end was cut by 5 bases, the J end by 10 bases, with 11 bases between. The DNA for the CDR3 is TGTGCCAGTAGTCGGGACACCATCTACACCTTC. Its protein is CASSRDTIYTF. The complete variable domain, with remaining parts taken from reference TRBV19 and TRBJ1-2, reads DGGITQSPKYLFRKEGQNVTLSCEQNLNHDAMYWYRQDPGQGLRLIYYSQIVNDFQKGDIAEGYSVSREKKESFPLTVTSAQKNPTAFYLCASSRDTIYTFGSGTRLTVV.

The sample holds a few counts of this clone. The CDR3 DNA sequence: TGTGCCAGCAGGCGACAGGGGCCTTCCTACGAGCAGTACTTC. Its protein product is CASRRQGPSYEQYF. This chain connects TRBV2 to TRBJ2-7; 8 nucleotides line up with TRBD1. CDR1 and CDR2 (germline): SNHLY, FYNNEI. The CDR3 is 14 amino acids. With 6 bases clipped from V and 1 base from J, the junction kept 5 bases outside the gene matches.

This chain links TRBV12-2 with TRBJ2-7; the table's D gene call, TRBD2, was not cross checked with the DNA. TRBV12-2 is flagged as a pseudogene. CDR3 length: 14 residues. The CDR3 loop reads CASRLLAGSYEQYF. In DNA form, the CDR3 reads TGTGCAAGTCGCTTACTAGCGGGCTCCTACGAGCAGTACTTC.

This clone was picked up one time. V and J are TRBV5-6 and TRBJ1-2; D unclear. Trimming pared 2 bases from V and 0 bases from J, leaving 8 bases between. Germline assignment: CDR1 SGHDT and CDR2 YYEEEE. The CDR3 extends over 14 amino acids. CDR3 sequence reads: CASSFWEANYGYTF. The CDR3, as DNA: TGTGCCAGCAGCTTCTGGGAGGCTAACTATGGCTACACCTTC. Filled out from reference TRBV5-6 and TRBJ1-2, the complete variable domain reads DAGVTQSPTHLIKTRGQQVTLRCSPKSGHDTVSWYQQALGQGPQFIFQYYEEEERQRGNFPDRFSGHQFPNYSSELNVNALLLGDSALYLCASSFWEANYGYTFGSGTRLTVV.

This chain uses TRBV19 with TRBJ2-1; 8 bases align to TRBD2. V was clipped by 2 bases and J by 0 bases; unmatched bases: 0. Per the germline V gene, CDR1 is LNHDA and CDR2 is SQIVND (reference sequence). CDR3 length equals 15 residues. The CDR3: CASSISGSSYNEQFF. In DNA, the CDR3 is TGTGCCAGTAGTATAAGCGGGAGCTCCTACAATGAGCAGTTCTTC.